This T cell receptor beta chain was observed in a study of CD8 T cells in ankylosing spondylitis (dated by TCRdb to 2016 to 2017). As for the study more broadly: T cell receptor beta repertoires were profiled in healthy donors and ankylosing spondylitis patients so that disease-linked TCR variants could be found. The full study cohort comprised 20 to 25 ankylosing spondylitis patients and roughly 100 healthy donors. Peripheral blood was sampled, and synovial fluid was additionally collected from ankylosing spondylitis patients. Study-level results and caveats: A TCR beta motif of several highly homologous amino acid variants appeared characteristic of blood from ankylosing spondylitis patients. The disease-linked clones showed a CD8+ phenotype and occurred at relatively low frequencies in peripheral blood. Some of the motif variants had been reported before in the synovial fluid and blood of reactive arthritis patients, a finding that suggests common disease-initiation mechanisms. Significant enrichment of the disease-linked clones was reported in matched synovial fluid samples from ankylosing spondylitis patients.

Trimming at the junction amounts to 7 bases on V and 1 base on J, and the germline ends lie 13 bases apart. The germline V gene (reference sequence) gives CDR1 as LGHDT and CDR2 as YNNKEL. Measured from the cysteine to the phenylalanine, the CDR3 is 14 residues long. CDR3 DNA only is kept here, 42 bases in frame from base 1. TCRdb shows the sequencer as Illumina HiSeq 2500. Quantitative 5'-RACE with molecular barcodes was used to prepare TCR beta libraries. Per the source publication's procedure: A new computational method, built on a probabilistic model of VDJ rearrangement, was used to identify disease-linked TCR variants. The raw public data were reprocessed by TCRdb itself: fastp quality trimming at Q25, MiXCR clonotype calling, in-frame beta chains only. Merged by CDR3 protein, the rows form single entries marked with the most common genes and DNA. The V and J calls reflect TCRdb's pipeline rather than the authors' work. This sample is represented by 350,000 or so distinct CDR3 sequences; less than 9.5% of them were singletons. Just over 14% of the sample goes to the ten largest clones.

This clonotype was seen at least ten times. The antigen this receptor binds is unknown. No per-base quality is available; no much larger clone lies one base away. This TCR came from a male donor with ankylosing spondylitis. Recombination connected TRBV3-1 to TRBJ2-5, and the D gene may be TRBD1, 6 bases matching. Material: blood, either unsorted or a sorted T cell fraction (not recorded which). The nucleotide sequence is TGTGCCAGCACCTACACAGGGTTCCAAGAGACCCAGTACTTC. Its translation is CASTYTGFQETQYF.